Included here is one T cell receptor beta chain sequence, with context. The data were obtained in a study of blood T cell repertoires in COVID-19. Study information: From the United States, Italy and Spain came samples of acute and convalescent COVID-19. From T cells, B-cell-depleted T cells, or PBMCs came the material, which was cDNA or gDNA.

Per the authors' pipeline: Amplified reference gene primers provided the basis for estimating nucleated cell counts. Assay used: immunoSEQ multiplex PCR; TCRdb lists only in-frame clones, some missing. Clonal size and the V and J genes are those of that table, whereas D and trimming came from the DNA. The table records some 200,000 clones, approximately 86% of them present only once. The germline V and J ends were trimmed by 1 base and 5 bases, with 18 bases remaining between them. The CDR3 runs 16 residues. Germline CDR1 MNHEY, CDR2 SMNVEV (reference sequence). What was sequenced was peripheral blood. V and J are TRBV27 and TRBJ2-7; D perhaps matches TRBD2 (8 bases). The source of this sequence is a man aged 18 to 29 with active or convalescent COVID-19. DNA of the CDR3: TGTGCCAGCAGTTTATTGGCGGGGGGCAGGGGGAACGAGCAGTACTTC. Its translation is CASSLLAGGRGNEQYF.